This T cell receptor (beta chain) was sequenced during a study of TIL therapy for anti-PD-1-resistant metastatic lung cancer. Study-level information: Median patient age was 54, ranging roughly 38-75 years.

Time point specified: pre-treatment sample, taken before nivolumab and TIL therapy. Patients were adults with stage 4 NSCLC. Germline lookup yields CDR1 LGHNA and CDR2 YNFKEQ. The junction had 12 bases not matched to a gene; V was cut back by 1 base and J by 7 bases. The CDR3 has 18 amino acids. This was the immunoSEQ v3 assay. Sequencing was performed with immunoSEQ multiplex PCR; in TCRdb, only in-frame clones are kept and a portion is missing. The table records tens of thousands of clones, roughly 66% of them present only once. The chain couples TRBV4-2 to TRBJ1-6; 8 bases are a match to TRBD1. The sequence was collected from a person aged 25 to 80 with non-small cell lung cancer. Material: blood, obtained at baseline. CDR3 nucleotides: TGTGCCAGCAGCCAAGGTGGCAGGGGGCGAGGGGCGAATTCACCCCTCCACTTT. It is translated as CASSQGGRGRGANSPLHF.